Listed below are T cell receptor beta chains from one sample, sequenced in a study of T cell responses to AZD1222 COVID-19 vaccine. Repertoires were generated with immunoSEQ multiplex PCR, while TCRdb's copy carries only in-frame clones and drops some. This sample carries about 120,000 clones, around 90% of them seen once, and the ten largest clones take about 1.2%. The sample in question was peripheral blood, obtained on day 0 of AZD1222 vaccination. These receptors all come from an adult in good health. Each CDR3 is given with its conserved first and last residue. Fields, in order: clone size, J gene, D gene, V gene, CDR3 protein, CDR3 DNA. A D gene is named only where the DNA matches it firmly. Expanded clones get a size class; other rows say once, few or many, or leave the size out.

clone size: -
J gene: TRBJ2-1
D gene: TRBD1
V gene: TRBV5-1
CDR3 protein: CASSTGQSYNEQFF
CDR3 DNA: TGCGCCAGCAGCACGGGACAGAGCTACAATGAGCAGTTCTTC

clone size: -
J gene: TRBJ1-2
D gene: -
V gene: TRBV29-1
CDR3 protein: CSVRPETYGYTF
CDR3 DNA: TGCAGCGTTCGGCCGGAAACCTATGGCTACACCTTC

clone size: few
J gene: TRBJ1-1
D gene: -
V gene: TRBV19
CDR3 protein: CASSRATATNTEAFF
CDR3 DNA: TGTGCCAGTAGTCGAGCGACAGCTACCAACACTGAAGCTTTCTTT

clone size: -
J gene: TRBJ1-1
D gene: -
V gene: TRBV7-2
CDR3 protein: CASSPRGVAFF
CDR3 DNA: TGTGCCAGCAGCCCCCGCGGGGTTGCTTTCTTT

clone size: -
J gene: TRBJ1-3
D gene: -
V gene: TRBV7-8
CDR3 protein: CASSPGGATSGNTIYF
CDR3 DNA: TGTGCCAGCAGCCCGGGGGGGGCCACCTCTGGAAACACCATATATTTT

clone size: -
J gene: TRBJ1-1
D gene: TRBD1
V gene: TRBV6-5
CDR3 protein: CASRLGQGATEAFF
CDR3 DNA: TGTGCCAGCAGACTGGGACAGGGAGCCACTGAAGCTTTCTTT

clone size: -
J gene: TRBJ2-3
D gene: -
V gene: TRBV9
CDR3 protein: CASSVQRSTDTQYF
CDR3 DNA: TGTGCCAGCAGCGTCCAGCGGAGCACAGATACGCAGTATTTT

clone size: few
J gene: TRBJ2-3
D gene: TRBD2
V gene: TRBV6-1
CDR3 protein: CASSETSGGADTQYF
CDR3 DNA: TGTGCCAGCAGTGAGACTAGCGGGGGGGCAGATACGCAGTATTTT

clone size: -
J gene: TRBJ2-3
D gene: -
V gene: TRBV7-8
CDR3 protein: CASSRLTSTDTQYF
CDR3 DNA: TGTGCCAGCAGCCGATTGACTAGCACAGATACGCAGTATTTT

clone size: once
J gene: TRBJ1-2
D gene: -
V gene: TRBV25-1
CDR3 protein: CASSPGTAYGYTF
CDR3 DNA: TGTGCCAGCAGTCCCGGGACGGCCTATGGCTACACCTTC

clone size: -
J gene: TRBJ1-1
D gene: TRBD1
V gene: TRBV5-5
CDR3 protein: CASSWRQGNTEAFF
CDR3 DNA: TGTGCCAGCAGTTGGAGACAGGGCAACACTGAAGCTTTCTTT

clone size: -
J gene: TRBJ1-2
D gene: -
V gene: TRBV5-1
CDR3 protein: CASSLSSGYGYTF
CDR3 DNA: TGCGCCAGCAGCTTGTCATCAGGGTATGGCTACACCTTC

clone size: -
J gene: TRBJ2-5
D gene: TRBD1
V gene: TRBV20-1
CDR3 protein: CSASIGGETQYF
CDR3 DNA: TGCAGTGCTAGTATAGGGGGCGAGACCCAGTACTTC

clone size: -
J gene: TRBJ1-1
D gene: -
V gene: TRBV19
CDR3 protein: CASSIVGGGTEAFF
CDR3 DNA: TGTGCCAGTAGTATAGTAGGAGGGGGAACTGAAGCTTTCTTT

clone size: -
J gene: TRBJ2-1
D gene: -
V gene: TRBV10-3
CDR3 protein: CAISESGKDNEQFF
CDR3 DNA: TGTGCCATCAGTGAGTCGGGGAAGGACAATGAGCAGTTCTTC

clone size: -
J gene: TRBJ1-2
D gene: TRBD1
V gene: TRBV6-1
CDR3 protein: CASSDPGTGYYGYTF
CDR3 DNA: TGTGCCAGCAGTGACCCCGGGACAGGGTACTATGGCTACACCTTC

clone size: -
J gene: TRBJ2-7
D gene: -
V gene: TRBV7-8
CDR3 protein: CASSPEGLGFDEQYF
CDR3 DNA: TGTGCCAGCAGCCCCGAGGGATTGGGTTTCGACGAGCAGTACTTC

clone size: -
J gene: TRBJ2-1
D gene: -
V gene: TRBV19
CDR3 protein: CASSGGEQFF
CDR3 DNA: TGTGCCAGTAGTGGGGGGGAGCAGTTCTTC

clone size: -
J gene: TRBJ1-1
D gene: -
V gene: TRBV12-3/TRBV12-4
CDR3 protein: CASSLIGNTEAFF
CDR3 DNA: TGTGCCAGCAGTTTAATTGGGAACACTGAAGCTTTCTTT

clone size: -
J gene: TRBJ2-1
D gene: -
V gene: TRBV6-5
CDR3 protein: CASSQIAQGSHEQFF
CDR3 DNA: TGTGCCAGCAGTCAAATCGCACAGGGCAGCCATGAGCAGTTCTTC

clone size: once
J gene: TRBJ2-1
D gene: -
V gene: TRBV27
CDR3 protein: CASSLENYNELFF
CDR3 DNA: TGTGCCAGCAGTCTAGAGAACTACAATGAGCTGTTCTTC

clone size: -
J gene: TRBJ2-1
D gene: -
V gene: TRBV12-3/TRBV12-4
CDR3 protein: CASSFYGRGEQFF
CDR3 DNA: TGTGCCAGCAGTTTCTACGGGCGGGGTGAGCAGTTCTTC

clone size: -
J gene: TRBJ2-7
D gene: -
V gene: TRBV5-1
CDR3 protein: CASSFLPLSSYEQYF
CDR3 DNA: TGCGCCAGCAGCTTTTTGCCCCTGAGCTCCTACGAGCAGTACTTC

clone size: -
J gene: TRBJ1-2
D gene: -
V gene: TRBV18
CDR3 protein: CATSDGANYGYTF
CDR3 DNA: TGTGCCACCTCGGACGGGGCTAACTATGGCTACACCTTC